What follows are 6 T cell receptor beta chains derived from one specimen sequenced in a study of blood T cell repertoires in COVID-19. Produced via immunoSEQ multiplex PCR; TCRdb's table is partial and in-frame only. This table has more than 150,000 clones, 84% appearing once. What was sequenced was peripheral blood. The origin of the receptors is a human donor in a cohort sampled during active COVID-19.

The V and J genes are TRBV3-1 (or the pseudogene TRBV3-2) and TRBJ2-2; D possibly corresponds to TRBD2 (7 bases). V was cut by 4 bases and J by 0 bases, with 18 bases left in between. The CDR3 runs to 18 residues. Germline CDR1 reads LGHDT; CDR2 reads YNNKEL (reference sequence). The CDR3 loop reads CASSLRGSGDANTGELFF. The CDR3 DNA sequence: TGTGCCAGCAGCCTAAGGGGGAGCGGGGACGCGAACACCGGGGAGCTGTTTTTT.

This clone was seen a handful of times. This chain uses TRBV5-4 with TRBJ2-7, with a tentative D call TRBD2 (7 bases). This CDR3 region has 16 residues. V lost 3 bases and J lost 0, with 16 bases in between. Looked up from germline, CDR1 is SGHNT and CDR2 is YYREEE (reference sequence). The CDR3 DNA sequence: TGTGCCAGCAGCTCCCCATCGGGGGGCGACTCCTACGAGCAGTACTTC. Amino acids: CASSSPSGGDSYEQYF.

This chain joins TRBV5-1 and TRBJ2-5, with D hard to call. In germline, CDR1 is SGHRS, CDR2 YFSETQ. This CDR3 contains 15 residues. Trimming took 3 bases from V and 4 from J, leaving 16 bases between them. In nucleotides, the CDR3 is TGCGCCAGCAGCTCGGTCCTCTCCGGTCCAGAGACCCAGTACTTC. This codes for CASSSVLSGPETQYF.

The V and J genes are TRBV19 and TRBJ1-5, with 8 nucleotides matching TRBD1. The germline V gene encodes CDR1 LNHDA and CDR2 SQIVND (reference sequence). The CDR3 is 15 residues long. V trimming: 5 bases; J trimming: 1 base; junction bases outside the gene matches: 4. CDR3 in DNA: TGTGCCAGTAGTCCCGGACAGGGCAGCAATCAGCCCCAGCATTTT. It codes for CASSPGQGSNQPQHF.

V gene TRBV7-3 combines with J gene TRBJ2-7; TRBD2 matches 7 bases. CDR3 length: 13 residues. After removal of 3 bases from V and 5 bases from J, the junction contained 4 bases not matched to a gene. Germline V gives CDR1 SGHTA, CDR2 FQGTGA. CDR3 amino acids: CASSFGGGDEQYF. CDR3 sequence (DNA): TGTGCCAGCAGCTTTGGGGGAGGGGACGAGCAGTACTTC. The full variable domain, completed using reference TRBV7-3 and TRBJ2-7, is GAGVSQTPSNKVTEKGKYVELRCDPISGHTALYWYRQSLGQGPEFLIYFQGTGAADDSGLPNDRFFAVRPEGSVSTLKIQRTERGDSAVYLCASSFGGGDEQYFGPGTRLTVT.

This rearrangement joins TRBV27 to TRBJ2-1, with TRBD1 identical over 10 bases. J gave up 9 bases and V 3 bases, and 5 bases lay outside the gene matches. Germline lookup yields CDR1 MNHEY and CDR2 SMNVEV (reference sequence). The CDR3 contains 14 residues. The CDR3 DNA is TGTGCCAGCAGTTTTTCGGGACAGGGGTTTGAGCAGTTCTTC. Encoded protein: CASSFSGQGFEQFF.